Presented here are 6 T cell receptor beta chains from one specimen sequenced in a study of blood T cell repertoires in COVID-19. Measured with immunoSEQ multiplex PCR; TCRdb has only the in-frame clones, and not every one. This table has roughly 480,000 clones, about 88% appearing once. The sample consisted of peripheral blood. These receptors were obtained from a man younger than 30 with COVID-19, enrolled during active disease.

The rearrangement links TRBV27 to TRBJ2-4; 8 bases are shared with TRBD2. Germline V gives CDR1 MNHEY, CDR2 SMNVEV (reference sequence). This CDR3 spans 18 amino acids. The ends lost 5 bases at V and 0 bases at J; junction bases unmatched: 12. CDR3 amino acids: CASSLKAGVGLAKNIQYF. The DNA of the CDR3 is TGTGCCAGCAGTCTCAAAGCGGGAGTGGGACTAGCCAAAAACATTCAGTACTTC.

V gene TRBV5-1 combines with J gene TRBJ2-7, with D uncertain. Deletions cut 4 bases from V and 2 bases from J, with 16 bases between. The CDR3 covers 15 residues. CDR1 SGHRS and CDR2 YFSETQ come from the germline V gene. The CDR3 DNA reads TGCGCCAGCAGCCGTTTACCAGCTACAGCCTACGAGCAGTACTTC. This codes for CASSRLPATAYEQYF. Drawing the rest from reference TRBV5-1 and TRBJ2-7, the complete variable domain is KAGVTQTPRYLIKTRGQQVTLSCSPISGHRSVSWYQQTPGQGLQFLFEYFSETQRNKGNFPGRFSGRQFSNSRSEMNVSTLELGDSALYLCASSRLPATAYEQYFGPGTRLTVT.

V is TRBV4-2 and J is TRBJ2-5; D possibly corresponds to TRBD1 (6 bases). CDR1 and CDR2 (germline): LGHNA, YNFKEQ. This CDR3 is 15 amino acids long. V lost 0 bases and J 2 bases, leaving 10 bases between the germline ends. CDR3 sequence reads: CASSQDLGQQETQYF. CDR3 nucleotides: TGTGCCAGCAGCCAAGATCTGGGACAACAAGAGACCCAGTACTTC.

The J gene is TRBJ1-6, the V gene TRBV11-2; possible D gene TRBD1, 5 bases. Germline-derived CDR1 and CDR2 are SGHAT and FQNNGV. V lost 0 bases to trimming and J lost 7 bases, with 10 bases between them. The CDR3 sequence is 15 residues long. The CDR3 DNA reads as TGTGCCAGCAGCTTAGATAGAGCAGGGAATTCACCCCTCCACTTT. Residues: CASSLDRAGNSPLHF.

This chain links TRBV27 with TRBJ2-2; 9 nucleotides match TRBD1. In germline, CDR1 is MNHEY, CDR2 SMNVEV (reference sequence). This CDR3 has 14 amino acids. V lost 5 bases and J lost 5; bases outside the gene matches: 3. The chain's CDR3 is CASSLDRGTGELFF. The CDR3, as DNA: TGTGCCAGCAGTCTAGACAGGGGGACCGGGGAGCTGTTTTTT.

This CDR3 is CASSLDSHNTGELFF. In DNA form, the CDR3 reads TGTGCCAGCAGCTTAGATAGTCATAACACCGGGGAGCTGTTTTTT. The genes are TRBV7-6 and TRBJ2-2; D not certain. Trimming took 1 base from V and 2 from J, leaving 8 bases between them. The CDR3 consists of 15 residues. Germline CDR1 is SGHVS and CDR2 is FNYEAQ.